These 11 T cell receptor beta chains originate from one sample sequenced in a study of OX40 agonist ivuxolimab in advanced cancers. The library was prepared using the immunoSEQ multiplex PCR assay. TCRdb obtained this table from immuneACCESS and retained in-frame rearrangements with V and J assigned. These tables miss some clones; where compared with another copy, unresolved V genes account for less than half of the shortfall, and the remainder is unexplained. The sample table contains roughly 70,000 clones; only one count was recorded for 82% of them. The ten largest account for approximately 6.7% of the sample. Sample: CD4+ or CD8+ T cells sorted from blood, taken in a trial of the OX40 agonist ivuxolimab. The source is an adult with an advanced solid tumor such as melanoma, head and neck, liver or kidney cancer.

This clone has a handful of counts. The chain is built from TRBV5-6 and TRBJ1-4; 8 bases are a match to TRBD1. Trimming at V came to 3 bases and at J to 5 bases, leaving 3 bases not matched to a gene. The germline CDR1 and CDR2 sequences are SGHDT and YYEEEE. The CDR3 is made up of 14 amino acids. The CDR3 spells CASSWPGGNEKLFF. DNA of the CDR3: TGTGCCAGCAGCTGGCCAGGGGGCAATGAAAAACTGTTTTTT. The full variable domain, in which reference TRBV5-6 and TRBJ1-4 provide the parts outside the CDR3, is DAGVTQSPTHLIKTRGQQVTLRCSPKSGHDTVSWYQQALGQGPQFIFQYYEEEERQRGNFPDRFSGHQFPNYSSELNVNALLLGDSALYLCASSWPGGNEKLFFGSGTQLSVL.

This rearrangement joins TRBV27 to TRBJ1-4; D is unclear. CDR3 length: 13 residues. Trimming pared 2 bases from V and 4 bases from J, leaving 5 bases between. Germline-derived CDR1 and CDR2 are MNHEY and SMNVEV (reference sequence). CDR3 coding DNA: TGTGCCAGCAGTTTAGTAGATAATGAAAAACTGTTTTTT. Its translation is CASSLVDNEKLFF. The whole variable domain, filled in from reference TRBV27 and TRBJ1-4, reads EAQVTQNPRYLITVTGKKLTVTCSQNMNHEYMSWYRQDPGLGLRQIYYSMNVEVTDKGDVPEGYKVSRKEKRNFPLILESPSPNQTSLYFCASSLVDNEKLFFGSGTQLSVL.

This clone was seen just once. V and J are TRBV6-4 and TRBJ2-3; 7 bases are shared with TRBD2. Germline V gene sequence: CDR1 MRHNA, CDR2 SNTAGT. There are 15 residues in the CDR3. Losses at the gene ends were 2 bases for V and 2 bases for J; bases not matched to a gene: 4. CDR3 nucleotides: TGTGCCAGCAGTGACGCGGGGGACCCCACAGATACGCAGTATTTT. Translating gives CASSDAGDPTDTQYF.

The rearrangement links TRBV5-8 to TRBJ2-3; the D gene is possibly TRBD1 (6 bases). In germline, CDR1 is SGHTS, CDR2 YDEGEE. The CDR3 length is 14 residues. V gave up 4 bases and J gave up 0 bases, with 9 bases separating them. CDR3 protein: CASSHGQSTDTQYF. CDR3 DNA: TGTGCCAGCAGCCACGGACAGAGCACAGATACGCAGTATTTT.

The chain carries TRBV6-1 and TRBJ1-2; maybe TRBD1 (6 bases). The CDR3 sequence is 16 residues long. V was trimmed by 1 base and J by 5 bases, leaving 17 bases between them. The germline CDR1 and CDR2 sequences are MNHNS and SASEGT. The CDR3 bases are TGTGCCAGCAGTGAAGGACGGGGGGCAGCTGGATATGGCTACACCTTC. Its protein is CASSEGRGAAGYGYTF.

The chain joins TRBV6-6 to TRBJ1-2; D call uncertain. The CDR3 has 11 residues. The ends were cut back, 5 bases at V and 8 bases at J, with 9 bases in the middle. CDR1 is MNHNY, CDR2 SVGAGI, per germline (reference sequence). CDR3 DNA sequence: TGTGCCAGCAGTGCCCGCGGGGGCTACACCTTC. Protein sequence: CASSARGGYTF.

The chain is built from TRBV2 and TRBJ2-5, with 10 bases fitting TRBD2. Looked up from germline, CDR1 is SNHLY and CDR2 is FYNNEI. The length of the CDR3 is 13 residues. V gave up 5 bases and J gave up 4 bases; unmatched junction bases: 1. CDR3 loop: CASSSGGGETQYF. CDR3 DNA sequence: TGTGCCAGCAGTAGCGGGGGGGGAGAGACCCAGTACTTC. The full variable domain, completed using reference TRBV2 and TRBJ2-5, is EPEVTQTPSHQVTQMGQEVILRCVPISNHLYFYWYRQILGQKVEFLVSFYNNEISEKSEIFDDQFSVERPDGSNFTLKIRSTKLEDSAMYFCASSSGGGETQYFGPGTRLLVL.

There are a few counts of this clone. The chain combines TRBV30 with TRBJ1-1; D is uncertain. CDR1 and CDR2 from the germline V gene are GTSNPN and SVGIG (reference sequence). The CDR3 runs 12 residues. Deletions cut 3 bases from V and 9 bases from J, with 14 bases between. DNA for the CDR3: TGTGCCTGGAGAGTGCTTGTGACACAAGCTTTCTTT. It is translated as CAWRVLVTQAFF.

This clone has a single count. The chain combines TRBV5-1 with TRBJ1-1; D perhaps matches TRBD1 (6 bases). The CDR3 is 11 residues long. Trimming removed 0 bases from V and 11 bases from J, with 8 bases in between. The V gene's germline CDR1 is SGHRS and CDR2 YFSETQ. The CDR3 region has the DNA TGCGCCAGCAGCTTGGGACAGGTCGCTTTCTTT. Protein sequence: CASSLGQVAFF.

The chain is built from TRBV28 and TRBJ1-1, with TRBD1 identical over 8 bases. J lost 5 bases, V lost 10 bases, and 15 bases had no gene match. Germline V gene lookup returns CDR1 MDHEN and CDR2 SYDVKM. The CDR3 is 15 amino acids. The CDR3 is CATLLPGGVSTEAFF. The DNA of the CDR3 is TGTGCCACCCTCCTCCCAGGGGGCGTTAGTACTGAAGCTTTCTTT.

J is TRBJ1-4 and V is TRBV5-1; weak D call: TRBD1 (6 bases). V was cut by 4 bases and J by 7 bases, with 11 bases left in between. This CDR3 comprises 13 residues. Germline CDR1 is SGHRS and CDR2 is YFSETQ. The CDR3: CASSGGAVEKLFF. CDR3 nucleotides: TGCGCCAGCAGCGGGGGGGCCGTTGAAAAACTGTTTTTT.